The present T cell receptor (beta chain) was sequenced within a study of T cells in Graves' hyperthyroidism and ophthalmopathy. The CDR3 sequence is 15 residues long. Per germline, CDR1 SEHNR and CDR2 FQNEAQ (reference sequence). After removal of 4 bases from V and 0 bases from J, the junction contained 4 bases not matched to a gene. TCR beta CDR3 sequences were amplified from RNA transcripts. The HTBI primer set was used in a first-round RT-PCR of the TCR CDR3. TCRdb reanalysed the multiplex PCR reads using MiXCR and keeps one entry per CDR3 protein. The table shows 90,000 to 120,000 distinct CDR3 sequences, with roughly 15% occurring only once. It was considered stable Graves' hyperthyroidism when ophthalmopathy did not progress within 18 months. Aged 18 to 65, the patients had hyperthyroidism that was newly diagnosed and had lasted under 2 months. Thyroid ultrasound, orbital computed tomography, clinical symptoms, and serum thyroxine and TRAb underpinned diagnoses.

This clonotype was seen more than once but under ten times. Sequencing was performed on blood. This receptor was obtained from a woman in her 50s with Graves' hyperthyroidism. The chain uses TRBV7-9 and TRBJ2-7; 9 nucleotides agree with TRBD2. CDR3 DNA sequence: TGTGCCAGCAGCTATACTAGCGGGCCCTCCTACGAGCAGTACTTC. This codes for CASSYTSGPSYEQYF. Variable domain in full (rest from reference TRBV7-9 and TRBJ2-7): DTGVSQNPRHKITKRGQNVTFRCDPISEHNRLYWYRQTLGQGPEFLTYFQNEAQLEKSRLLSDRFSAERPKGSFSTLEIQRTEQGDSAMYLCASSYTSGPSYEQYFGPGTRLTVT.